Here is one T cell receptor (beta chain) with its context. Its specificity is unknown. The data stem from a study of T cell responses to AZD1222 COVID-19 vaccine. Notes on the study in general: Nearly half of spike-specific TCRs reportedly target variant regions that are unmutated in the B.1.351 and B.1.1.7 variants.

Profiling relied on immunoSEQ multiplex PCR, and the TCRdb table lists in-frame clones only, not all of them. The sample shows roughly 200,000 clones, approximately 89% of them seen only once. V was clipped by 0 bases and J by 8 bases, with 11 bases between them. The CDR3 runs to 13 residues. Per germline, CDR1 SGHRS and CDR2 YFSETQ. The sequence was collected from an adult who received the AZD1222 COVID-19 vaccine. This chain connects TRBV5-1 to TRBJ2-5; D remains unclear. Sequencing was performed on peripheral blood, taken 28 days after the second AZD1222 dose. CDR3 sequence: CASSLGRHGTQYF. CDR3 nucleotide sequence: TGCGCCAGCAGCTTGGGGCGGCATGGTACCCAGTACTTC.